This TCR beta chain came from a study of cytomegalovirus exposure and HLA in healthy donors. Germline V gene data show CDR1 as MNHEY and CDR2 as SMNVEV (reference sequence). The CDR3 spans 16 residues. The PCR contained 60 Vbeta and 13 Jbeta primers. Only in-frame clones appear in the TCRdb table, and some are missing; sequencing was by immunoSEQ multiplex PCR. The data show around 120,000 clones, with roughly 78% seen just once and about 3.3% held by the top ten. The material sequenced was PBMCs. This receptor was taken from a male donor in good health and CMV-seronegative. V usage is TRBV27 and J usage is TRBJ2-5; TRBD1 matches 7 bases. Near its end, the DNA agrees better with TRBJ2-7, so the J call may be wrong. The CDR3 region has the DNA TGTGCCACCTCAAGGGGGCGTTCAACCCGCTCCTACGAGCAGTACTTC. Protein: CATSRGRSTRSYEQYF.